This T cell receptor beta chain was documented in a study of technical replicates of blood from several donors. The protocol was immunoSEQ multiplex PCR, while the TCRdb copy is restricted to in-frame clones and leaves out a portion. The data show 60,000 to 90,000 clones, with around 97% seen just once and around 0.18% held by the top ten. V was pared by 2 bases and J by 0 bases, with 7 bases of the junction left unmatched. Germline V gene data show CDR1 as LGHNA and CDR2 as YNFKEQ. CDR3 length: 17 amino acids. This TCR was sampled from a human donor in good health. Sample: T cells isolated from PBMCs. J is TRBJ2-1 and V is TRBV4-2, with 7 bases lining up with TRBD2. The CDR3 bases are TGTGCCAGCAGCCAACCTATAGCGGGTAGCTCCTACAATGAGCAGTTCTTC. It is translated as CASSQPIAGSSYNEQFF.